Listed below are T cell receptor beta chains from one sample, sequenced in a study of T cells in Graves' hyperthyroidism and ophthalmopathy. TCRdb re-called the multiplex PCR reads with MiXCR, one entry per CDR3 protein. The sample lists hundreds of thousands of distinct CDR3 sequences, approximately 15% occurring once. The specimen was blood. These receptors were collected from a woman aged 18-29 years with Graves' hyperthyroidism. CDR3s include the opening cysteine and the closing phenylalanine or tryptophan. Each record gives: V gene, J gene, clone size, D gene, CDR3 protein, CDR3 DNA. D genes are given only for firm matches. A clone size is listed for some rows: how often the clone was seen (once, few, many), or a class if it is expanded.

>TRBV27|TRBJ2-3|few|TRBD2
CASSLYGTSVTTDTQYF
TGTGCCAGCAGTTTATACGGGACTAGCGTAACCACAGATACGCAGTATTTT
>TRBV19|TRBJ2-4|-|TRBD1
CASSLRDRGNKNIQYF
TGTGCCAGTAGTCTCCGGGACAGGGGGAACAAAAACATTCAGTACTTC
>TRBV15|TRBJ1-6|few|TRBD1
CATSTGTGGSPLHF
TGTGCCACCAGCACAGGGACAGGTGGATCACCCCTCCACTTT
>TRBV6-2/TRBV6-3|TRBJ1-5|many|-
CASSYSRVSNQPQHF
TGTGCCAGCAGTTACTCGAGAGTTAGCAATCAGCCCCAGCATTTT
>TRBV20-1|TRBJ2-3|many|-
CSARDSGGSADTQYF
TGCAGTGCTAGAGATTCGGGGGGCTCAGCAGATACGCAGTATTTT
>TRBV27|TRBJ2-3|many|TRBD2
CASRSSGSRSDTQYF
TGTGCCAGCAGGTCTAGCGGGAGTCGCTCAGATACGCAGTATTTT
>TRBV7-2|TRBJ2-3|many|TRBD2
CASSPGTSGSPDTQYF
TGTGCCAGCAGCCCCGGGACTAGCGGGAGTCCAGATACGCAGTATTTT
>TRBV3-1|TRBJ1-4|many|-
CASSQAGEKLFF
TGTGCCAGCAGCCAAGCAGGTGAAAAACTGTTTTTT
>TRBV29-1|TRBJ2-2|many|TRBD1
CSVRTGSTGELFF
TGCAGCGTAAGGACAGGGAGCACCGGGGAGCTGTTTTTT
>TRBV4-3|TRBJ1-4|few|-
CASSQERRTTNEKLFF
TGCGCCAGCAGCCAAGAGCGCAGGACAACTAATGAAAAACTGTTTTTT
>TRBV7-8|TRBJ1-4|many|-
CASSLDGDVEKLFF
TGTGCCAGCAGCTTAGACGGGGACGTTGAAAAACTGTTTTTT
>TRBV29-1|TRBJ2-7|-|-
CSVESELSYEQYF
TGCAGCGTTGAATCTGAGCTCTCCTACGAGCAGTACTTC
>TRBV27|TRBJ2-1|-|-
CASRREVGTFNEQFF
TGTGCCAGCAGGAGGGAAGTTGGTACATTCAATGAGCAGTTCTTC
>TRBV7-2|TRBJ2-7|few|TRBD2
CASSLVAGGRTYEQYF
TGTGCCAGCAGCTTGGTAGCGGGGGGGAGAACCTACGAGCAGTACTTC
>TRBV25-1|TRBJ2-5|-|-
CASSDSGLDPQETQYF
TGTGCCAGCAGTGATTCCGGACTCGACCCCCAAGAGACCCAGTACTTC
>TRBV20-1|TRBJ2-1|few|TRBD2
CSAKPSGGAPNNEQFF
TGCAGTGCTAAACCTAGCGGGGGGGCTCCCAACAATGAGCAGTTCTTC
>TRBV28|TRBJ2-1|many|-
CASSLSSGAYEQFF
TGTGCCAGCAGTTTATCTTCAGGGGCCTATGAGCAGTTCTTC
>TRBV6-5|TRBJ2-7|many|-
CASSYFGGPYEQYF
TGTGCCAGCAGTTACTTCGGGGGGCCCTACGAGCAGTACTTC
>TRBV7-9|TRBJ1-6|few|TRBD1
CASRRQTGGLDSPLHF
TGTGCCAGCAGACGTCAGACAGGGGGCCTGGATTCACCCCTCCACTTT
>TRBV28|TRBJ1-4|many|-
CASRDPRLEKLFF
TGTGCCAGCAGGGACCCTCGTCTCGAAAAACTGTTTTTT
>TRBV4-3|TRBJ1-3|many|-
CASSQWSSGNTIYF
TGCGCCAGCAGCCAGTGGAGCTCTGGAAACACCATATATTTT
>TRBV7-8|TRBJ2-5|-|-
CASSWGRTVQETQYF
TGTGCCAGCAGCTGGGGGAGGACGGTCCAAGAGACCCAGTACTTC
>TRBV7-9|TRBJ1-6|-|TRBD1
CASSLEGQGSPLHF
TGTGCCAGCAGCTTAGAGGGACAGGGTTCACCCCTCCACTTT
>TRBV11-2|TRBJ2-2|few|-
CASSSNSGGPGELFF
TGTGCCAGCAGCTCCAATTCTGGGGGACCCGGGGAGCTGTTTTTT
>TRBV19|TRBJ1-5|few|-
CASIWGHDSNQPQHF
TGTGCCAGTATCTGGGGACATGATAGCAATCAGCCCCAGCATTTT
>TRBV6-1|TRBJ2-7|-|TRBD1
CASNLDRARYEQYF
TGTGCCAGCAATTTAGACAGGGCTCGGTACGAGCAGTACTTC
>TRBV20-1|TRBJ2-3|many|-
CSAGEWGYTDTQYF
TGCAGTGCTGGGGAGTGGGGGTACACAGATACGCAGTATTTT
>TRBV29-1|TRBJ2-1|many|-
CSVGVRNEQFF
TGCAGCGTTGGGGTTCGGAATGAGCAGTTCTTC
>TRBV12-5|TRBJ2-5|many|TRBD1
CASGLAATGAQETQYF
TGTGCTAGTGGTTTGGCAGCAACAGGGGCCCAAGAGACCCAGTACTTC
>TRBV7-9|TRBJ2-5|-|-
CASSNGPQETQYF
TGTGCCAGCAGCAACGGGCCCCAAGAGACCCAGTACTTC
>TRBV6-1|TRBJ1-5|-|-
CASTQHPRDSNQPQHF
TGTGCCAGCACCCAACATCCCCGGGACAGCAATCAGCCCCAGCATTTT
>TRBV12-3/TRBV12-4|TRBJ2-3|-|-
CASSWETDTDTQYF
TGTGCCAGCAGTTGGGAGACAGACACAGATACGCAGTATTTT
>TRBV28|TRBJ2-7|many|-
CASSPTYEQYF
TGTGCCAGCAGTCCAACCTACGAGCAGTACTTC
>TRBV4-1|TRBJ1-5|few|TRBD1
CASSRTSQGDQPQHF
TGCGCCAGCAGCCGAACATCGCAGGGGGATCAGCCCCAGCATTTT
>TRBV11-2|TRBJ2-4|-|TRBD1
CASSTGTGGWKNIQYF
TGTGCCAGCAGCACCGGGACAGGGGGCTGGAAAAACATTCAGTACTTC
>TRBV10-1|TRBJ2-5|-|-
CASSDGLEETQYF
TGCGCCAGCAGTGATGGCCTCGAAGAGACCCAGTACTTC
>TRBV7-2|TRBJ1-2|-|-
CASSLGWTITNYGYTF
TGTGCCAGCAGCTTAGGTTGGACAATTACTAACTATGGCTACACCTTC